The sequence of this TCR beta chain was determined in a study of T cells after yellow fever vaccination. CDR1 is MNHEY, CDR2 SVGEGT, per germline. With 7 bases removed from V and 8 bases from J, the gap between germline ends came to 13 bases. The CDR3 is 12 residues long. TCRdb re-called the 5' RACE reads through MiXCR, storing one row per CDR3 protein. The sample carries about 580,000 distinct CDR3 sequences, about a sixth recorded once. The receptor was isolated from a man younger than 35 who received the YFV17D yellow fever vaccine. Sequencing used PBMCs, obtained around 5 days after the first yellow fever vaccination. The rearrangement joins TRBV6-2 or TRBV6-3 to TRBJ2-3; D uncertain. CDR3: CASTSGSLTQYF. The CDR3 region has the DNA TGTGCCAGCACTTCCGGATCTCTTACGCAGTATTTT.